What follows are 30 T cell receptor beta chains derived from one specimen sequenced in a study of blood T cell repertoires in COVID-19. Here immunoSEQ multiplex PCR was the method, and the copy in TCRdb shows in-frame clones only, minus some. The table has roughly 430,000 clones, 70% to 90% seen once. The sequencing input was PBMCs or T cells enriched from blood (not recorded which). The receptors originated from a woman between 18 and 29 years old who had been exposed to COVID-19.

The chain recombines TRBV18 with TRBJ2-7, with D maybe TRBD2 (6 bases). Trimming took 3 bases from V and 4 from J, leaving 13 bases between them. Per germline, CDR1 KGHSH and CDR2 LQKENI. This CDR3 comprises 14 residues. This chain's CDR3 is CASSPLEGGYEQYF. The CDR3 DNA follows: TGTGCCAGCTCACCTTTGGAGGGTGGGTACGAGCAGTACTTC.

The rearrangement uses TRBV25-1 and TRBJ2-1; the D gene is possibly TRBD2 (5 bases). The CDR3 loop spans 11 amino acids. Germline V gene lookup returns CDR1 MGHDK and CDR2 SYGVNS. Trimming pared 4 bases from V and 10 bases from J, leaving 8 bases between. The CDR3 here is CASSAGIEQFF. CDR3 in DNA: TGTGCCAGCAGTGCCGGGATCGAGCAGTTCTTC.

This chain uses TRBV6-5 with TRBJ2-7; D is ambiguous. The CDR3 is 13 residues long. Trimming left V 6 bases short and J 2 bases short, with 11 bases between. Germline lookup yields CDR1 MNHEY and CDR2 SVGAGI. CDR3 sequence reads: CASRPLSTYEQYF. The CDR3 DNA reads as TGTGCCAGCAGACCTCTATCCACCTACGAGCAGTACTTC.

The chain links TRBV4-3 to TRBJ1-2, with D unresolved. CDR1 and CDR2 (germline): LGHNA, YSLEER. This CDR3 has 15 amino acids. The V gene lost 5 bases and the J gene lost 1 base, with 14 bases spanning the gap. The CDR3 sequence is CASSSLWASNYGYTF. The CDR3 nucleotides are TGCGCCAGCAGCAGTCTGTGGGCGAGTAACTATGGCTACACCTTC.

The CDR3 protein is CASSKAGTGYEQYF. The CDR3 region has the DNA TGTGCCAGCAGCAAGGCCGGGACAGGATACGAGCAGTACTTC. This sequence joins TRBV7-2 and TRBJ2-7; 8 nucleotides line up with TRBD1. This CDR3 region has 14 residues. Per germline, CDR1 SGHTA and CDR2 FQGNSA. V trimming: 5 bases; J trimming: 4 bases; junction bases outside the gene matches: 7.

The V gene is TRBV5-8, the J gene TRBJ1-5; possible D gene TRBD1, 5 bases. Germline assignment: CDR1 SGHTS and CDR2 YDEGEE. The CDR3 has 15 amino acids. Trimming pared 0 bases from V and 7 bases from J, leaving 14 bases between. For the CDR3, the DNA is TGTGCCAGCAGCTTGGCCGGGGGGTTAGGGCAGCCCCAGCATTTT. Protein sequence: CASSLAGGLGQPQHF.

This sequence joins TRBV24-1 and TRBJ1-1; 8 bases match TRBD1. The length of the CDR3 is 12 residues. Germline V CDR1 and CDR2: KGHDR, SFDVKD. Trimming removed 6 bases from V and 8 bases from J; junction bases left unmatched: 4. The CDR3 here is CATSKTGAEAFF. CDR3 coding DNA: TGTGCCACCAGTAAGACAGGGGCCGAAGCTTTCTTT.

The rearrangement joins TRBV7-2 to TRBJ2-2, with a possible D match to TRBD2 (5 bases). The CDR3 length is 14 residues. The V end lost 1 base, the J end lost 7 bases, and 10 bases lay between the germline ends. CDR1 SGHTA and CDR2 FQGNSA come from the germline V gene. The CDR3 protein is CASSLDPGIGELFF. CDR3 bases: TGTGCCAGCAGCTTAGATCCGGGAATCGGGGAGCTGTTTTTT.

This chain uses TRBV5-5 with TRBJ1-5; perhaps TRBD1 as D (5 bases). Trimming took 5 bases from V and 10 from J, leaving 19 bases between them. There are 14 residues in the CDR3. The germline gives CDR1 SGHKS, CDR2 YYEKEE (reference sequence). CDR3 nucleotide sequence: TGTGCCAGCAGGGCTGGGCAAGTGGGGGGTCCCCAGCATTTT. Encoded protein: CASRAGQVGGPQHF.

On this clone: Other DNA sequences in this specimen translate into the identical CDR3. For the CDR3, the DNA is TGTGCCAGCAGCTTAGAGGGCGGGGGCTCCTACGAGCAGTACTTC. Amino acid sequence: CASSLEGGGSYEQYF. The chain uses TRBV7-2 and TRBJ2-7, with 7 bases identical to TRBD2. Germline lookup yields CDR1 SGHTA and CDR2 FQGNSA. There are 15 residues in the CDR3. V lost 1 base and J lost 0; bases outside the gene matches: 3. Supplemented by reference TRBV7-2 and TRBJ2-7, the full variable domain reads GAGVSQSPSNKVTEKGKDVELRCDPISGHTALYWYRQSLGQGLEFLIYFQGNSAPDKSGLPSDRFSAERTGGSVSTLTIQRTQQEDSAVYLCASSLEGGGSYEQYFGPGTRLTVT.

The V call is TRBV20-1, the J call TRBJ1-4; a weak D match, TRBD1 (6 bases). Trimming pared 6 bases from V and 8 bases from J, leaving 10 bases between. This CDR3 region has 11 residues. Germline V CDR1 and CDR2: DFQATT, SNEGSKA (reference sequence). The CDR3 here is CSAWTAEKLFF. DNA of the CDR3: TGCAGTGCCTGGACAGCAGAAAAACTGTTTTTT.

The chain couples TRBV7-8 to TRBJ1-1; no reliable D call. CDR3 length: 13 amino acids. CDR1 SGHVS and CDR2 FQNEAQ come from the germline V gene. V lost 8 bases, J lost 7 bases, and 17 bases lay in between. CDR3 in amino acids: CASALRDFGEAFF. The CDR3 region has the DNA TGTGCCAGCGCCCTCCGCGACTTCGGTGAAGCTTTCTTT.

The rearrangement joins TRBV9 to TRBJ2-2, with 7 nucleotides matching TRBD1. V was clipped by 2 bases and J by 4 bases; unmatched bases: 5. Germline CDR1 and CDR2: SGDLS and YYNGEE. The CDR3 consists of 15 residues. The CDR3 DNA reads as TGTGCCAGCAGCGTCAAGGGGGCTATCACCGGGGAGCTGTTTTTT. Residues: CASSVKGAITGELFF.

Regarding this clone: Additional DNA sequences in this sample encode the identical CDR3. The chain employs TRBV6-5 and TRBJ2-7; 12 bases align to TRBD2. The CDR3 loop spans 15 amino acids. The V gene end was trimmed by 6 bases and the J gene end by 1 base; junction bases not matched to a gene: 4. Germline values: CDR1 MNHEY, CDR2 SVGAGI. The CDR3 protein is CASRPLAGGSYEQYF. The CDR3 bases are TGTGCCAGCAGACCACTAGCGGGGGGATCCTACGAGCAGTACTTC.

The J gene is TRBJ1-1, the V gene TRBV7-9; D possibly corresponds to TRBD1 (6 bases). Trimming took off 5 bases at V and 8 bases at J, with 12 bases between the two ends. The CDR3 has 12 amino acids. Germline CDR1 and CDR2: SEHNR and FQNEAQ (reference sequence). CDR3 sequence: CASSLRDKEAFF. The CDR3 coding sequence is TGTGCCAGCAGCCTCCGGGACAAAGAAGCTTTCTTT. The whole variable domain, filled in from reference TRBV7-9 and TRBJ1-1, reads DTGVSQNPRHKITKRGQNVTFRCDPISEHNRLYWYRQTLGQGPEFLTYFQNEAQLEKSRLLSDRFSAERPKGSFSTLEIQRTEQGDSAMYLCASSLRDKEAFFGQGTRLTVV.

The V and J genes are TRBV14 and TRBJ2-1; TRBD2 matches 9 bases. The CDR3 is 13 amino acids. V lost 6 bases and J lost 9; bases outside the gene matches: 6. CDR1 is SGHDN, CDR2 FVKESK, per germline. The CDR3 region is CASRQREVGEQFF. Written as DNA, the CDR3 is TGTGCCAGCAGACAGCGGGAGGTAGGTGAGCAGTTCTTC.

The CDR3 protein is CASSSRTGNEQYF. As DNA, the CDR3 is TGTGCCAGCAGCTCCAGAACAGGCAACGAGCAGTACTTC. V and J are TRBV6-5 and TRBJ2-7; D might be TRBD1 (5 bases). This CDR3 comprises 13 residues. Germline-derived CDR1 and CDR2 are MNHEY and SVGAGI. V was cut by 6 bases and J by 5 bases, with 14 bases left in between.

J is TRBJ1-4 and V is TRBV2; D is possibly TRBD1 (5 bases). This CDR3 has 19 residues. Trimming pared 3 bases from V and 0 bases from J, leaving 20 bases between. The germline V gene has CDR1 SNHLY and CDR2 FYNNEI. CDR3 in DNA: TGTGCCAGCAGTGATCCTCTTGACAGTGAGCCCGCAACTAATGAAAAACTGTTTTTT. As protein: CASSDPLDSEPATNEKLFF. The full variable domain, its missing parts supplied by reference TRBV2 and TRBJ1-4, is EPEVTQTPSHQVTQMGQEVILRCVPISNHLYFYWYRQILGQKVEFLVSFYNNEISEKSEIFDDQFSVERPDGSNFTLKIRSTKLEDSAMYFCASSDPLDSEPATNEKLFFGSGTQLSVL.

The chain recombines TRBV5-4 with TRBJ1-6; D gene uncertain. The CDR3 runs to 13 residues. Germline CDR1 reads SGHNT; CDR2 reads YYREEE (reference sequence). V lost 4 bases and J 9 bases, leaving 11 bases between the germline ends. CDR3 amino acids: CASSPREGSPLHF. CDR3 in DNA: TGTGCCAGCAGCCCGAGGGAGGGTTCACCCCTCCACTTT. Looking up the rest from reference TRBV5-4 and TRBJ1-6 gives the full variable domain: ETGVTQSPTHLIKTRGQQVTLRCSSQSGHNTVSWYQQALGQGPQFIFQYYREEENGRGNFPPRFSGLQFPNYSSELNVNALELDDSALYLCASSPREGSPLHFGNGTRLTVT.

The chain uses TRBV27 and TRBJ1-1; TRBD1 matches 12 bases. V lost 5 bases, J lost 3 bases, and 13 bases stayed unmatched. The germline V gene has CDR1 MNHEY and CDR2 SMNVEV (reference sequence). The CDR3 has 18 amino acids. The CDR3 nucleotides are TGTGCCAGCAGTCGCTCCCGGGACAGGGGGCGAGGAGACACTGAAGCTTTCTTT. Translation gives CASSRSRDRGRGDTEAFF.

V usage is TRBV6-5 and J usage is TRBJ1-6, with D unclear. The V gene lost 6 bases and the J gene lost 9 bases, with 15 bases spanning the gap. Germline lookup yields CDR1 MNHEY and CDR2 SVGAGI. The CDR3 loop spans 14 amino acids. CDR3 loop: CASRVGGVGSPLHF. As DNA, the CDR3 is TGTGCCAGCAGGGTGGGAGGCGTTGGTTCACCCCTCCACTTT.

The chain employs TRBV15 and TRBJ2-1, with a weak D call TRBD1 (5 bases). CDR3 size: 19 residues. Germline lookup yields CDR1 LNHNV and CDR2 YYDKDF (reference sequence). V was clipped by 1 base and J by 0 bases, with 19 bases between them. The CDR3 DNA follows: TGTGCCACCAGCAGAGGACCTGCCACTGACAGATCCTCCTACAATGAGCAGTTCTTC. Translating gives CATSRGPATDRSSYNEQFF.

CDR3 in amino acids: CASSLERLTDTQYF. CDR3 DNA: TGTGCCAGCAGTTTGGAGAGACTCACAGATACGCAGTATTTT. The genes are TRBV27 and TRBJ2-3; D gene ambiguous. Trimming removed 3 bases from V and 2 bases from J, with 9 bases in between. This CDR3 is built from 14 residues. Germline CDR1 reads MNHEY; CDR2 reads SMNVEV (reference sequence).

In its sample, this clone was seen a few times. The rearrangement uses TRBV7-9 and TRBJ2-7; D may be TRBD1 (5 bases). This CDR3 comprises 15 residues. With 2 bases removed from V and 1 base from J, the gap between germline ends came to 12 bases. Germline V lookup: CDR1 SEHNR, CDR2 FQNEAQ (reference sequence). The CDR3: CASSLNGADSYEQYF. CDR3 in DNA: TGTGCCAGCAGCTTAAATGGGGCAGATTCCTACGAGCAGTACTTC.

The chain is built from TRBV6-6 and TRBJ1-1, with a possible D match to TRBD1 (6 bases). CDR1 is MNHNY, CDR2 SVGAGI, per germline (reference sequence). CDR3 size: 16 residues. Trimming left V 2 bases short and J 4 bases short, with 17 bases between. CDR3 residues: CASSYPNSGEGTEAFF. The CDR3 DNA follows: TGTGCCAGCAGTTACCCCAACTCAGGGGAGGGCACTGAAGCTTTCTTT.

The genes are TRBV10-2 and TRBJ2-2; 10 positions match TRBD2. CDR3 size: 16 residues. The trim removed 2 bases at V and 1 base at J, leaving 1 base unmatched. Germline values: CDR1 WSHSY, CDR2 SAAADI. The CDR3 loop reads CASSEGTSENTGELFF. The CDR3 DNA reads TGCGCCAGCAGTGAGGGGACTAGCGAGAACACCGGGGAGCTGTTTTTT.

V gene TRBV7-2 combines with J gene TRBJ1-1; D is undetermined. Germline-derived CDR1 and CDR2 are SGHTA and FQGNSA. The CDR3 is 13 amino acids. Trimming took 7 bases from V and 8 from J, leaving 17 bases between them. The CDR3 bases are TGTGCCAGCACCCCCACCGGTCGAACCGAAGCTTTCTTT. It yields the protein CASTPTGRTEAFF. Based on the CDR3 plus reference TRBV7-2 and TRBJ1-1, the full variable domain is GAGVSQSPSNKVTEKGKDVELRCDPISGHTALYWYRQSLGQGLEFLIYFQGNSAPDKSGLPSDRFSAERTGGSVSTLTIQRTQQEDSAVYLCASTPTGRTEAFFGQGTRLTVV.

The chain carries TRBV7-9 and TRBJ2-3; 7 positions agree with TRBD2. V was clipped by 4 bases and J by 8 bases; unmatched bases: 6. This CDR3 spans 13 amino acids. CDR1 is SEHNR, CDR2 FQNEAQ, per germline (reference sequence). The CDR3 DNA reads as TGTGCCAGCAGCTGGAATCGGGAGGCTACGCAGTATTTT. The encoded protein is CASSWNREATQYF.

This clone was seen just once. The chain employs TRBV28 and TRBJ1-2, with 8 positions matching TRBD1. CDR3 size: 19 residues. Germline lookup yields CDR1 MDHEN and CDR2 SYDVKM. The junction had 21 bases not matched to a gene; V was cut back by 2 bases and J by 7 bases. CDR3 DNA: TGTGCCAGCAGTTTAAGTCGATATGGGAACCGGGACAGGCTTCTTGGCTACACCTTC. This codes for CASSLSRYGNRDRLLGYTF.

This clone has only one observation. CDR3 protein: CASSLSSGVTTGELFF. CDR3 bases: TGTGCCAGCAGCTTAAGTTCAGGGGTGACCACCGGGGAGCTGTTTTTT. J is TRBJ2-2 and V is TRBV7-2; maybe TRBD1 (6 bases). The length of the CDR3 is 16 residues. Germline V gene data show CDR1 as SGHTA and CDR2 as FQGNSA. Trimming left V 2 bases short and J 4 bases short, with 14 bases between.